This T cell receptor beta chain was identified in a study of technical replicates of blood from a handful of donors (dated by TCRdb to about 2017). Comment on this clone: Its antigen has not been determined. No much larger clone exists at a distance of one base, and base qualities are not known.

CDR1 and CDR2 (MGHRA, YSYEKL) derive from the germline V gene. Trimming removed 1 base from V and 2 bases from J, leaving 7 bases between the germline ends. The CDR3 has 14 amino acids, counting the end cysteine and phenylalanine. Only the CDR3 region is kept as DNA, spanning 42 bases read in frame from base 1. Libraries were made using the immunoSEQ multiplex PCR assay. Drawn from immuneACCESS, this table holds only the in-frame rearrangements with V and J called that TCRdb kept. Clones are partly lost; checked studies trace under half to an unresolved V gene and leave the rest unexplained. Within this sample are 70,000 to 85,000 clones, with nearly 97% of them counted one time only. Approximately 0.24% of the sample goes to the ten largest clones.

Sequencing was performed on T cells isolated from PBMCs. This receptor was obtained from a human donor in good health. The rearranged chain carries TRBV4-1 and TRBJ2-3, with the identity of the D gene unclear. The CDR3 reads CASSQVLVTDTQYF. The nucleotides are TGCGCCAGCAGCCAAGTGCTAGTCACAGATACGCAGTATTTT.